A single sample gave rise to the 21 T cell receptor beta chains below, sequenced in a study of blood T cell repertoires in COVID-19. The table came from immunoSEQ multiplex PCR; TCRdb's copy has only in-frame clones and leaves some out. The sample lists 180,000 or so clones, about nine tenths seen once, with approximately 7% in the top ten. The sample consisted of peripheral blood. Receptor source: a man aged 35 to 55 with acute or convalescent COVID-19.

This chain joins TRBV5-1 and TRBJ2-2, with 11 bases that match TRBD2. From germline, CDR1 is SGHRS and CDR2 YFSETQ. The CDR3 has 18 residues. J was trimmed by 4 bases and V by 5 bases; bases with no gene match: 13. Written as DNA, the CDR3 is TGCGCCAGCAGTAGGTTACTAGCGGGGGTTCCGGGCACCGGGGAGCTGTTTTTT. It is translated as CASSRLLAGVPGTGELFF.

The chain carries TRBV7-2 and TRBJ1-1, with D hard to call. V was clipped by 3 bases and J by 0 bases, with 5 bases between them. Germline CDR1 is SGHTA and CDR2 is FQGNSA. There are 13 residues in the CDR3. CDR3 bases: TGTGCCAGCAGCTTTTCGTTGAACACTGAAGCTTTCTTT. Translating it yields CASSFSLNTEAFF.

This sequence joins TRBV27 and TRBJ1-4; the D gene is possibly TRBD1 (5 bases). V lost 3 bases and J lost 8, with 13 bases in between. This CDR3 is built from 14 residues. Germline-derived CDR1 and CDR2 are MNHEY and SMNVEV (reference sequence). The CDR3 DNA sequence: TGTGCCAGCAGTTTGGGGGGACCTCCCGAAAAACTGTTTTTT. Encoded protein: CASSLGGPPEKLFF.

For the CDR3, the DNA is TGTGCCAGCAGCCAAGATCGGCAGGGGGCTTTATTAAATACGCAGTATTTT. Translated, it gives CASSQDRQGALLNTQYF. V usage is TRBV4-2 and J usage is TRBJ2-3, with 8 bases fitting TRBD1. The CDR3 spans 17 residues. J gave up 7 bases and V 0 bases, and 12 bases lay outside the gene matches. From germline, CDR1 is LGHNA and CDR2 YNFKEQ.

This clone turned up a few times. This chain connects TRBV11-2 to TRBJ2-7, with D possibly TRBD1 on 5 matching bases. V was clipped by 2 bases and J by 0 bases, with 8 bases between them. Germline V gene sequence: CDR1 SGHAT, CDR2 FQNNGV. The CDR3 is made up of 14 amino acids. The CDR3 nucleotides read TGTGCCAGCAGCTTATTACAGGTCTCCTACGAGCAGTACTTC. Protein: CASSLLQVSYEQYF. Full variable domain (missing parts from reference TRBV11-2 and TRBJ2-7): EAGVAQSPRYKIIEKRQSVAFWCNPISGHATLYWYQQILGQGPKLLIQFQNNGVVDDSQLPKDRFSAERLKGVDSTLKIQPAKLEDSAVYLCASSLLQVSYEQYFGPGTRLTVT.

V is TRBV11-3 and J is TRBJ2-1, with TRBD1 identical over 8 bases. The trim removed 4 bases at V and 5 bases at J, leaving 7 bases unmatched. Germline CDR1 SGHNT, CDR2 YENEEA. The CDR3 totals 15 residues. In nucleotides, the CDR3 is TGTGCCAGCAGCTCACCGGGACAGGACGACAATGAGCAGTTCTTC. Its translation: CASSSPGQDDNEQFF.

The CDR3 loop reads CASRLRGQPYEQYF. The CDR3 bases are TGTGCAAGTCGCTTAAGGGGTCAGCCCTACGAGCAGTACTTC. The chain combines TRBV12-2 with TRBJ2-7; the table's D call, TRBD1, has no DNA check behind it. TRBV12-2 is a pseudogene. The CDR3 is 14 residues long.

The chain combines TRBV7-2 with TRBJ2-5, with 7 bases matching TRBD1. CDR3 length: 17 amino acids. Losses at the gene ends were 1 base for V and 5 bases for J; bases not matched to a gene: 13. Germline CDR1 and CDR2: SGHTA and FQGNSA. The CDR3 sequence is CASSLGVWTGMKETQYF. CDR3 bases: TGTGCCAGCAGCTTAGGTGTTTGGACAGGTATGAAGGAGACCCAGTACTTC.

The chain is built from TRBV6-5 and TRBJ1-6; the match to TRBD1 covers 8 bases. V lost 7 bases, J lost 9 bases, and 8 bases stayed unmatched. Germline CDR1 is MNHEY and CDR2 is SVGAGI. The CDR3 has 14 residues. The CDR3 protein is CASKGGRGLSPLHF. The CDR3 region has the DNA TGTGCCAGCAAGGGAGGCAGGGGGCTTTCACCCCTCCACTTT.

V usage is TRBV7-2 and J usage is TRBJ1-5; D might be TRBD1 (6 bases). In germline, CDR1 is SGHTA, CDR2 FQGNSA. Trimming removed 4 bases at V and 0 bases at J, with 19 bases between. The CDR3 covers 18 residues. CDR3 bases: TGTGCCAGCAGCTCAGGGTCAGGGGCGGGCTATAGCAATCAGCCCCAGCATTTT. Protein product: CASSSGSGAGYSNQPQHF.

The V and J genes are TRBV9 and TRBJ2-3, with 10 bases that match TRBD1. Looked up from germline, CDR1 is SGDLS and CDR2 is YYNGEE. V shed 1 base and J 2 bases; nucleotides not matched to a gene: 4. The length of the CDR3 is 16 residues. The DNA of the CDR3 is TGTGCCAGCAGCGTAACCGGGACAGGGGTCACAGATACGCAGTATTTT. Protein product: CASSVTGTGVTDTQYF. The full variable domain, in which reference TRBV9 and TRBJ2-3 provide the parts outside the CDR3, is DSGVTQTPKHLITATGQRVTLRCSPRSGDLSVYWYQQSLDQGLQFLIQYYNGEERAKGNILERFSAQQFPDLHSELNLSSLELGDSALYFCASSVTGTGVTDTQYFGPGTRLTVL.

This chain connects TRBV11-3 to TRBJ2-7, with 7 bases aligning to TRBD2. J gave up 7 bases and V 0 bases, and 3 bases lay outside the gene matches. This CDR3 has 13 amino acids. Per the germline V gene, CDR1 is SGHNT and CDR2 is YENEEA. CDR3 protein: CASSLDREGEQYF. The CDR3 bases are TGTGCCAGCAGCTTAGACAGGGAGGGGGAGCAGTACTTC.

The genes are TRBV5-8 and TRBJ1-2, with a tentative D call TRBD1 (6 bases). This CDR3 is built from 14 residues. CDR1 is SGHTS, CDR2 YDEGEE, per germline. Trimming stripped 4 bases from V and 8 bases from J, with 18 bases between. CDR3 protein: CASSPGWGPQGYTF. In DNA form, the CDR3 reads TGTGCCAGCAGCCCCGGATGGGGGCCTCAAGGCTACACCTTC. The full variable domain, with the rest looked up from reference TRBV5-8 and TRBJ1-2, is EAGVTQSPTHLIKTRGQQATLRCSPISGHTSVYWYQQALGLGLQFLLWYDEGEERNRGNFPPRFSGRQFPNYSSELNVNALELEDSALYLCASSPGWGPQGYTFGSGTRLTVV.

The J gene is TRBJ1-2, the V gene TRBV27; TRBD1 aligns across 7 bases. V shed 3 bases, J shed 8 bases, and the junction held 9 bases outside the gene matches. The CDR3 is 14 amino acids. The germline V gene encodes CDR1 MNHEY and CDR2 SMNVEV (reference sequence). The CDR3, as DNA: TGTGCCAGCAGTTTTTATGACAGGGATGGAGGCTACACCTTC. Protein: CASSFYDRDGGYTF.

V usage is TRBV6-2 or TRBV6-3 and J usage is TRBJ1-2, with D unresolved. The CDR3 has 12 residues. The V gene lost 6 bases and the J gene lost 12 bases, with 17 bases spanning the gap. The V gene's germline CDR1 is MNHEY and CDR2 SVGEGT. The CDR3 protein is CASSEADSWHTF. For the CDR3, the DNA is TGTGCCAGCAGCGAGGCCGACTCCTGGCACACCTTC.

The chain recombines TRBV5-1 with TRBJ1-6, with unresolved D. The CDR3 contains 14 residues. V lost 7 bases to trimming and J lost 9 bases, with 17 bases between them. Germline V gene lookup returns CDR1 SGHRS and CDR2 YFSETQ. CDR3 nucleotides: TGCGCCAGCGCCAAGGATAGCGGGTCTTCACCCCTCCACTTT. Protein: CASAKDSGSSPLHF.

This clone was detected only a few times. CDR3 coding DNA: TGTGCCAGCAAACACATCGATAGCAATCAGCCCCAGCATTTT. Encoded protein: CASKHIDSNQPQHF. J is TRBJ1-5 and V is TRBV6-5; no firm D call. This CDR3 has 14 residues. In germline, CDR1 is MNHEY, CDR2 SVGAGI. Between the trimmed V and J ends, which lost 7 bases and 0 bases, there was a span of 10 bases.

This chain joins TRBV5-6 and TRBJ2-5, with 10 bases aligning to TRBD2. The CDR3 has 16 residues. Germline-derived CDR1 and CDR2 are SGHDT and YYEEEE. Germline trimming cut 4 bases from V and 3 bases from J; bases unmatched to any gene: 9. The CDR3 sequence: CASSPSSGGREETQYF. The CDR3 DNA is TGTGCCAGCAGCCCCTCTAGCGGGGGTCGGGAAGAGACCCAGTACTTC.

This rearrangement joins TRBV24-1 to TRBJ2-1; TRBD2 matches at 9 bases. The CDR3 runs to 18 residues. The J segment lost 8 bases and the V segment lost 1 base, leaving 14 bases of the junction unmatched. Germline CDR1 and CDR2: KGHDR and SFDVKD. CDR3 DNA sequence: TGTGCCACCAGTGATTTTCGGCGGGGGGGCCTTGGGGCTGATGAGCAGTTCTTC. Encoded protein: CATSDFRRGGLGADEQFF.

The gene calls are TRBV25-1 and TRBJ1-2; a possible D gene is TRBD1 (5 bases). CDR3 size: 13 residues. Germline V gives CDR1 MGHDK, CDR2 SYGVNS. V dropped 3 bases and J dropped 2 bases, with 7 bases sitting between them. CDR3 nucleotides: TGTGCCAGCAGTGACTCAGGGAACTATGGCTACACCTTC. This gives the protein CASSDSGNYGYTF.

This chain links TRBV27 with TRBJ2-3, with TRBD2 matching over 8 bases. The V gene end was trimmed by 3 bases and the J gene end by 1 base; junction bases not matched to a gene: 6. Germline CDR1 MNHEY, CDR2 SMNVEV (reference sequence). CDR3 length: 16 amino acids. The CDR3 nucleotides read TGTGCCAGCAGTTTGTTTAGCGGGGTTCGCACAGATACGCAGTATTTT. This translates into CASSLFSGVRTDTQYF.